This T cell receptor (beta chain) is drawn from a study of cytomegalovirus exposure and HLA in healthy donors. Between the trimmed V and J ends, which lost 3 bases and 0 bases, there was a span of 12 bases. The CDR3 covers 16 residues. The germline V gene has CDR1 LNHDA and CDR2 SQIVND (reference sequence). As regards this clone: Its antigen is still unknown.

General study findings and limits: Association of a missense DCLRE1C variant with TCR beta V- and J-gene trimming was reported in a later analysis.

The PCR made use of 60 Vbeta and 13 Jbeta primers. The repertoire was sequenced with immunoSEQ multiplex PCR; TCRdb's copy has only in-frame clones and lacks some. The data hold 150,000 to 200,000 clones, with around 68% observed a single time. The origin of this receptor is a man between 35 and 55 years old in good health and CMV-seronegative. This rearrangement joins TRBV19 to TRBJ2-4; D unclear. The sequenced sample was PBMCs. In DNA form, the CDR3 reads TGTGCCAGTAGTATCGTATTTGGGCTAGCCAAAAACATTCAGTACTTC. Protein product: CASSIVFGLAKNIQYF.